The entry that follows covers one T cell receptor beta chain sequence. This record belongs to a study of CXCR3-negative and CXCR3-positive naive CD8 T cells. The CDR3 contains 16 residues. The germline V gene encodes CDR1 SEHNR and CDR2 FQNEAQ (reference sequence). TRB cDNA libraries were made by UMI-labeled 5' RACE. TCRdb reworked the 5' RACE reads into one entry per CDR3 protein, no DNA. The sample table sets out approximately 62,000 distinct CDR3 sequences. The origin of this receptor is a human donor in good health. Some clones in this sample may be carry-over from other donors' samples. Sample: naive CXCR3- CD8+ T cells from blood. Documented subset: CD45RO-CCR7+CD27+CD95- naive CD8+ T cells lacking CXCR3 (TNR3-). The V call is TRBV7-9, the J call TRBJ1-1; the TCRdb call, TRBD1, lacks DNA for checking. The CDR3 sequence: CASSLKAGQWYTEAFF.